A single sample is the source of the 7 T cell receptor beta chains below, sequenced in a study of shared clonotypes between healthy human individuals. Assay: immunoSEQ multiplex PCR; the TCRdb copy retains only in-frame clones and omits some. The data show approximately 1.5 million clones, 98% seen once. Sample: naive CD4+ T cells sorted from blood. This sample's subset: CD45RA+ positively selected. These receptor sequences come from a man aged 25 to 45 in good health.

The CDR3 loop reads CAKQWCDPSTEAFF. The DNA for the CDR3 is TGCGCTAAGCAGTGGTGCGACCCTTCGACTGAAGCTTTCTTT. The rearrangement links TRBV5-1 to TRBJ1-1; D is uncertain. CDR3 length equals 14 residues. Germline V gene sequence: CDR1 SGHRS, CDR2 YFSETQ. Using reference TRBV5-1 and TRBJ1-1 for the parts outside the CDR3, the full variable domain is KAGVTQTPRYLIKTRGQQVTLSCSPISGHRSVSWYQQTPGQGLQFLFEYFSETQRNKGNFPGRFSGRQFSNSRSEMNVSTLELGDSALYLCAKQWCDPSTEAFFGQGTRLTVV.

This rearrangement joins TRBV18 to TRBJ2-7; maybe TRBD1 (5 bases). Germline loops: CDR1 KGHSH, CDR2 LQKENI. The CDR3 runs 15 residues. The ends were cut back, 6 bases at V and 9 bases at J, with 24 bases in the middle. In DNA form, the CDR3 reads TGTGCCAGCTCCCCTAAGGACACCTCTTCCCAGGGGCAGTACTTC. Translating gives CASSPKDTSSQGQYF.

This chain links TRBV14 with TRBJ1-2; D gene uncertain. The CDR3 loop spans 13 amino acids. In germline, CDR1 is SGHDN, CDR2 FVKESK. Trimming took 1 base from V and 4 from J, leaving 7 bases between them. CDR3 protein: CASSQVQSYGYTF. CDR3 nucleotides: TGTGCCAGCAGCCAAGTACAGAGCTATGGCTACACCTTC.

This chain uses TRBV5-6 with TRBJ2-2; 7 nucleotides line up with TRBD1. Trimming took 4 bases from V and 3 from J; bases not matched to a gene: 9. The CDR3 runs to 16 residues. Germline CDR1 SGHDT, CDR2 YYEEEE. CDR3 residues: CASSGRQGWYTGELFF. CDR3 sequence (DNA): TGTGCCAGCAGCGGTCGACAGGGATGGTACACCGGGGAGCTGTTTTTT.

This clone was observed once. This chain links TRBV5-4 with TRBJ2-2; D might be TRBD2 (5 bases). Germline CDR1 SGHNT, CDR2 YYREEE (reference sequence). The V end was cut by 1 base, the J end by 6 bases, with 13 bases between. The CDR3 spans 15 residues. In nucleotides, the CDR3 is TGTGCCAGCAGCTTGTCCGGGGTAGCACCCGGGGAGCTGTTTTTT. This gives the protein CASSLSGVAPGELFF.

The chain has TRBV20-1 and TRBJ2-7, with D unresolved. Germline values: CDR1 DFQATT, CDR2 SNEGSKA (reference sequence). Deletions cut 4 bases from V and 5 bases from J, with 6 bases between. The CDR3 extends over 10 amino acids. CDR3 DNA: TGCAGTGCTACCCACCACGAGCAGTACTTC. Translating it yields CSATHHEQYF.

The CDR3 DNA reads TGTGCCAGCTCACCACCGGCGGGTAATAGCACAGATACGCAGTATTTT. Its translation is CASSPPAGNSTDTQYF. The chain has TRBV18 and TRBJ2-3; D may be TRBD2 (5 bases). The CDR3 has 16 residues. Germline CDR1 KGHSH, CDR2 LQKENI. V was trimmed by 0 bases and J by 0 bases, leaving 10 bases between them.